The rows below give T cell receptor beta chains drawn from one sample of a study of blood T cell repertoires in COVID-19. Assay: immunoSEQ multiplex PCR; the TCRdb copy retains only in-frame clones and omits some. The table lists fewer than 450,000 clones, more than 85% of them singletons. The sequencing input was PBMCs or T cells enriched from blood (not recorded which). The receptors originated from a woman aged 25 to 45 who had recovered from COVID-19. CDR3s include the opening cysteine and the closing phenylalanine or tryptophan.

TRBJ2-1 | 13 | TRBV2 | CASTGGNHNEQFF
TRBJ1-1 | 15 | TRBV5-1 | CASSLGWGADTEAFF
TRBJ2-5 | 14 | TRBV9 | CASSRQGGEETQYF
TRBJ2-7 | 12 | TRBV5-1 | CASTIDRYEQYF
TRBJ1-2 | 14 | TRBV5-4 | CASSRQGEDYGYTF
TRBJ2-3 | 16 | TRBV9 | CASSELAGGNTDTQYF
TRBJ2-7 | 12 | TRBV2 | CASSEEWRRQYF
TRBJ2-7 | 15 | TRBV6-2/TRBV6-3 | CASSSIERAPYEQYF
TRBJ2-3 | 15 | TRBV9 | CASSVTSGGTDTQYF
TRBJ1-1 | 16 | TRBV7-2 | CASSLEKIVQGSEAFF
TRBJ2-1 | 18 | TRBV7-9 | CASSPARDSRSPFNEQFF
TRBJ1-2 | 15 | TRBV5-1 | CASSATGVGNYGYTF
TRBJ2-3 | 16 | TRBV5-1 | CASSLEVAGGADTQYF
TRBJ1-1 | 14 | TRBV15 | CATSRADYRDEAFF